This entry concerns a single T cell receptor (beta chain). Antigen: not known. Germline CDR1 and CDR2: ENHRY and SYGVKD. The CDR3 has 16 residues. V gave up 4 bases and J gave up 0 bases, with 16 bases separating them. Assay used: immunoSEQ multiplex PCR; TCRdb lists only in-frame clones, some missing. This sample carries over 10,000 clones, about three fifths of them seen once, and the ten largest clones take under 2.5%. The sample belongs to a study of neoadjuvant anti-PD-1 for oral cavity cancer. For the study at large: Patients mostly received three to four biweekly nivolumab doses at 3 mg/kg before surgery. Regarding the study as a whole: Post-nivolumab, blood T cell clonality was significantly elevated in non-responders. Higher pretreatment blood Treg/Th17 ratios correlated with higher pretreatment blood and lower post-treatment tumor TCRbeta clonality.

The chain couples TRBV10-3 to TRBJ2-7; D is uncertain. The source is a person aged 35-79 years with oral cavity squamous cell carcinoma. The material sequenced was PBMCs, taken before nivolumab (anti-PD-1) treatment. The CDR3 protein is CAISAPPGTNSYEQYF. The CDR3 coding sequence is TGTGCCATCAGTGCCCCCCCGGGTACAAACTCCTACGAGCAGTACTTC.